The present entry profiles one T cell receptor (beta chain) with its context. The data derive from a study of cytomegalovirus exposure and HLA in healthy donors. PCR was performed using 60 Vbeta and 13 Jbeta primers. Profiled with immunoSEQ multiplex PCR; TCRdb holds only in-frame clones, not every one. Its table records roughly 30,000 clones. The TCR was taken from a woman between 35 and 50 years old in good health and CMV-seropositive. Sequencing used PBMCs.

The CDR3 sequence: CASSSGMRRNEQFF. For the CDR3, the DNA is TGTGCCAGCAGTTCCGGGATGCGGAGAAATGAGCAGTTCTTC. This rearrangement joins TRBV6-5 to TRBJ2-1, with D maybe TRBD2 (5 bases). Germline lookup yields CDR1 MNHEY and CDR2 SVGAGI. The ends were cut back, 4 bases at V and 7 bases at J, with 14 bases in the middle. The CDR3 covers 14 residues.